These T cell receptor beta chains were read from a single sample in a study of T cells in tuberculosis. Sequencing used immunoSEQ multiplex PCR; TCRdb keeps in-frame clones, though not all of them. This sample has tens of thousands of clones; 85% to 95% occur once, and the top ten carry nearly 2.5%. This material consisted of PBMCs, taken at tuberculosis diagnosis. The receptors were gathered from an adult with tuberculosis. Each CDR3 is given with its conserved first and last residue. The order of the fields is clone size, J gene, V gene, D gene, CDR3 DNA, CDR3 protein. A D gene is named only where the DNA matches it firmly. For some rows the clone size is stated as once, few or many, or as a class when expanded; others skip it.

. | TRBJ2-1 | TRBV5-6 | TRBD1 | TGTGCCAGCAGCCTGGTGGGGACAGAGTTGTTCTTC | CASSLVGTELFF
. | TRBJ1-2 | TRBV10-3 | . | TGTGCCATCAGTGAGAGGGGGGGCCCTAACTATGGCTACACCTTC | CAISERGGPNYGYTF
. | TRBJ1-1 | TRBV4-2 | . | TGTGCCAGCAGCCAAGGAGGTACCACTGAAGCTTTCTTT | CASSQGGTTEAFF
. | TRBJ1-4 | TRBV28 | . | TGTGCCAGCAGTTTTCCAAATGAAAAACTGTTTTTT | CASSFPNEKLFF
. | TRBJ1-1 | TRBV6-5 | . | TGTGCCAGCAGTAGAACAGGGATGGGCACTGAAGCTTTCTTT | CASSRTGMGTEAFF
once | TRBJ2-7 | TRBV30 | . | TGTGCCTGGAGCGGACATTTCCCCCCCGAGCAGTACTTC | CAWSGHFPPEQYF
. | TRBJ1-5 | TRBV5-8 | . | TGTGCCAGCAGCTTGGCCTTCGGAGGACAGCCCCAGCATTTT | CASSLAFGGQPQHF
. | TRBJ2-5 | TRBV19 | TRBD2 | TGTGCCAGTAGTATTAGCGGGGGGGCCGGAGAGACCCAGTACTTC | CASSISGGAGETQYF
. | TRBJ2-7 | TRBV10-3 | . | TGTGCCATCAGTGAGAGGCAGGACAACGAGCAGTACTTC | CAISERQDNEQYF
once | TRBJ2-1 | TRBV5-8 | . | TGTGCCAGCAGGATGGTCTACGAGCAGTTCTTC | CASRMVYEQFF
. | TRBJ2-7 | TRBV2 | TRBD2 | TGTGCCAGCAGGCCCCGGGGACTAGCGGACTACGAGCAGTACTTC | CASRPRGLADYEQYF
. | TRBJ1-1 | TRBV19 | . | TGTGCCAGTAGTATAGTAGCGGGCGTTCGGGACACTGAAGCTTTCTTT | CASSIVAGVRDTEAFF
. | TRBJ2-3 | TRBV6-4 | . | TGTGCCAGCAGTGAGGAGGATAACACAGATACGCAGTATTTT | CASSEEDNTDTQYF
. | TRBJ2-2 | TRBV28 | TRBD2 | TGTGCCAGCAGTTTAGGAACGGGGGGGACCGGGGAGCTGTTTTTT | CASSLGTGGTGELFF
. | TRBJ1-1 | TRBV11-2 | TRBD1 | TGTGCCAGCAGCCCCGGCTTGGGGACAGGGGAATTGGGAGCTTTCTTT | CASSPGLGTGELGAFF
. | TRBJ2-2 | TRBV6-5 | TRBD2 | TGTGCCAGCAGTTATAGCGGGGTCACCGGGGAGCTGTTTTTT | CASSYSGVTGELFF
. | TRBJ2-1 | TRBV2 | TRBD2 | TGTGCCAGCAGCCGGACAGCGGGGGGTTCGGAGCAGTTCTTC | CASSRTAGGSEQFF
. | TRBJ1-1 | TRBV7-2 | . | TGTGCCAGCAGCTTTAGGGGGAACACTGAAGCTTTCTTT | CASSFRGNTEAFF
. | TRBJ1-4 | TRBV7-9 | . | TGTGCCAGCAGCTTAGGGGAGGGGAGGGCAACTAATGAAAAACTGTTTTTT | CASSLGEGRATNEKLFF
. | TRBJ2-6 | TRBV5-1 | TRBD1 | TGCGCCAGCAGCTTGGCAACGGGACAGGTCTTCTCTGGGGCCAACGTCCTGACTTTC | CASSLATGQVFSGANVLTF
. | TRBJ1-5 | TRBV19 | . | TGTGCCAGTAGTATAGCCCCAGGGGTGGAGCCCCAGCATTTT | CASSIAPGVEPQHF
. | TRBJ2-5 | TRBV7-7 | TRBD2 | TGTGCCAGCAGCTTAGGAGCGGGGCTCCAAGAGACCCAGTACTTC | CASSLGAGLQETQYF
. | TRBJ2-5 | TRBV18 | TRBD2 | TGTGCCAGCTCACCACAGGTGGCGGGGGGCCGTATAGGAGAGACCCAGTACTTC | CASSPQVAGGRIGETQYF
. | TRBJ2-2 | TRBV5-6 | . | TGTGCCAGCAGCTTGGTAAACGCCCGGGGGACCGGGGAGCTGTTTTTT | CASSLVNARGTGELFF
. | TRBJ1-2 | TRBV11-2 | . | TGTGCCAGCAGCTTAGCAGGGGCCTCCGGCTACACCTTC | CASSLAGASGYTF
. | TRBJ2-2 | TRBV27 | TRBD1 | TGTGCCAGCAGTACCCAGACAGGGGGAATTAACACCGGGGAGCTGTTTTTT | CASSTQTGGINTGELFF
. | TRBJ2-1 | TRBV6-5 | TRBD2 | TGTGCCAGCAGTTACTTGACAGCGGGGGGGCGTAATGAGCAGTTCTTC | CASSYLTAGGRNEQFF